Each of the 8 T cell receptor beta chains below was sequenced from the same sample in a study of CD4 and CD8 cells across lung adenocarcinoma regions. TCRdb used MiXCR to reprocess the PCR reads, holding one entry per CDR3 protein. The profile shows approximately 8,700 distinct CDR3 sequences, 50% of them singletons. The material sequenced was CD8+ T cells from the margin of a lung tumor. Receptors originate from a female donor with lung adenocarcinoma. The CD4 and CD8 labels of this study may be unreliable.

The chain is built from TRBV27 and TRBJ1-2; the match to TRBD1 covers 7 bases. CDR1 is MNHEY and CDR2 is SMNVEV in the germline V gene (reference sequence). The CDR3 covers 16 residues. Trimming cost V 5 bases and J 1 base; bases outside gene matches: 10. The CDR3 reads CASSLDRAGGNYGYTF. CDR3 nucleotides: TGTGCCAGCAGTCTAGACAGGGCGGGTGGTAACTATGGCTACACCTTC.

A remark on this clonotype: A much larger clone differs from this one at a single base, so this may be a read error. The chain couples TRBV6-5 to TRBJ2-3, with 8 bases fitting TRBD2. The CDR3 is made up of 14 amino acids. Germline loops: CDR1 MNHEY, CDR2 SVGAGI. The CDR3: CASSYSSWASGHHF. For the CDR3, the DNA is TGTGCCAGCAGTTACTCGAGTTGGGCTAGCGGGCACCATTTT.

This clonotype appeared a few times. The J gene is TRBJ2-1, the V gene TRBV7-8, with 10 bases aligning to TRBD2. V was clipped by 1 base and J by 6 bases; unmatched bases: 6. The CDR3 contains 16 residues. From germline, CDR1 is SGHVS and CDR2 FQNEAQ. The CDR3 sequence is CASSLVGTSAANEQFF. The CDR3 DNA reads TGTGCCAGCAGCTTAGTCGGGACTAGCGCCGCCAATGAGCAGTTCTTC.

The chain carries TRBV6-1 and TRBJ2-1; 11 positions agree with TRBD1. CDR1 and CDR2 from the germline V gene are MNHNS and SASEGT. This CDR3 spans 17 amino acids. Trimming took 6 bases from V and 0 from J; bases not matched to a gene: 7. The CDR3 DNA follows: TGTGCCAGCAGACGGACAGGGGGCGGGAGCTCCTACAATGAGCAGTTCTTC. It encodes CASRRTGGGSSYNEQFF.

This clonotype is classed as medium-sized (0.01 to 0.1%). This chain's CDR3 is CASRRATGISGELFF. DNA for the CDR3: TGTGCCAGCAGGAGGGCGACAGGGATCAGCGGGGAGCTGTTTTTT. The J gene is TRBJ2-2, the V gene TRBV6-1; 7 nucleotides agree with TRBD1. Germline assignment: CDR1 MNHNS and CDR2 SASEGT. V shed 6 bases, J shed 7 bases, and the junction held 11 bases outside the gene matches. The CDR3 has 15 amino acids.

This clonotype was observed a handful of times. The chain employs TRBV6-1 and TRBJ2-1, with D uncertain. Between the trimmed V and J ends, which lost 5 bases and 8 bases, there was a span of 10 bases. This CDR3 is 12 amino acids long. Germline values: CDR1 MNHNS, CDR2 SASEGT. In DNA form, the CDR3 reads TGTGCCAGCAGTCCACACATCCATGAGCAGTTCTTC. This gives the protein CASSPHIHEQFF.

Worth noting for this clonotype: Sequence at one end of the junction differs from germline and may be a read error. This chain uses TRBV6-1 with TRBJ2-5; perhaps TRBD2 as D (7 bases). Per the germline V gene, CDR1 is MNHNS and CDR2 is SASEGT. The CDR3 has 15 amino acids. CDR3 residues: CARGGGGRVAETQYF. The DNA of the CDR3 is TGTGCCAGGGGCGGCGGGGGCCGCGTCGCAGAGACGCAGTACTTC.

This clonotype was observed a single time. One end of the junction fails to match germline, which may point to a read error. The V gene is TRBV27, the J gene TRBJ2-4; maybe TRBD1 (6 bases). Germline CDR1 reads MNHEY; CDR2 reads SMNVEV (reference sequence). CDR3 length equals 15 residues. In DNA form, the CDR3 reads TGTGCCAGCAGGCAGGGGCTGGGAGCCAAAAATACGCAGTACTTT. It is translated as CASRQGLGAKNTQYF.